This T cell receptor (beta chain) was sequenced during a study of control samples from healthy donors and cancer patients. Clones were read by immunoSEQ multiplex PCR, and TCRdb kept only the in-frame ones, dropping some. The table records over 150,000 clones, 90% to 95% of them present only once. V lost 3 bases to trimming and J lost 3 bases, with 12 bases between them. The CDR3 totals 15 residues. Germline CDR1 and CDR2: LNHDA and SQIVND (reference sequence). The sequencing sample was made of blood. The clonotype comes from a man aged 18-30 years in good health. The rearrangement links TRBV19 to TRBJ1-5; a weak D match, TRBD1 (6 bases). The CDR3 loop is CASSILQGFNQPQHF. In DNA form, the CDR3 reads TGTGCCAGTAGTATCCTACAGGGATTCAATCAGCCCCAGCATTTT.